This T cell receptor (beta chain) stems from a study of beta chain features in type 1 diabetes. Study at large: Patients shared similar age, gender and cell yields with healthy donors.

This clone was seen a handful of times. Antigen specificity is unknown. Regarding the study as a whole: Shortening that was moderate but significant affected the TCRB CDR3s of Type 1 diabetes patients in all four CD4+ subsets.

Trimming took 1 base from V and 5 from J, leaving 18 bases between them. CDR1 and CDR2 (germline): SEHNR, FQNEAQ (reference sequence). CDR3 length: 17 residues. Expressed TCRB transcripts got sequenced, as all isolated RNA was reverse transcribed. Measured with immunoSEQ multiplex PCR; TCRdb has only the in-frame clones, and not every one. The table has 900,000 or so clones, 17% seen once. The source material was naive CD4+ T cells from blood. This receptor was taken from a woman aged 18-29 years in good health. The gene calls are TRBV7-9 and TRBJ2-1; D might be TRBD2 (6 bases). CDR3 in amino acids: CASSLVSLGTWDNEQFF. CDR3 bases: TGTGCCAGCAGCTTAGTGAGTCTTGGGACTTGGGACAATGAGCAGTTCTTC.